The 15 T cell receptor beta chains reported below all come from one sample, sequenced in a study of cytomegalovirus exposure and HLA in healthy donors. The PCR contained 60 Vbeta and 13 Jbeta primers. Generated by immunoSEQ multiplex PCR, the TCRdb table keeps only in-frame clones and is missing some. The profile covers fewer than 110,000 clones, with almost 80% appearing a single time and roughly 4% taken by the ten largest. The sequenced material came from PBMCs. The receptor source for this set is a man aged 45-60 years in good health and CMV-seropositive.

V gene TRBV11-3 combines with J gene TRBJ2-3; 12 bases agree with TRBD1. There are 17 residues in the CDR3. Germline V gene lookup returns CDR1 SGHNT and CDR2 YENEEA. V shed 6 bases, J shed 2 bases, and the junction held 9 bases outside the gene matches. The CDR3 nucleotides are TGTGCCAGCAGTTATACCGGGACAGGGGGCTTCACAGATACGCAGTATTTT. Encoded protein: CASSYTGTGGFTDTQYF.

The rearrangement uses TRBV30 and TRBJ1-2, with D hard to call. V lost 5 bases, J lost 10 bases, and 11 bases lay in between. The germline V gene encodes CDR1 GTSNPN and CDR2 SVGIG (reference sequence). The CDR3 covers 10 residues. CDR3 in amino acids: CAWFRGVYTF. CDR3 DNA sequence: TGTGCCTGGTTTCGAGGTGTCTACACCTTC.

The genes are TRBV7-3 and TRBJ1-1, with TRBD1 identical over 9 bases. CDR1 and CDR2 (germline): SGHTA, FQGTGA. CDR3 length: 13 residues. With 4 bases clipped from V and 9 bases from J, the junction kept 6 bases outside the gene matches. As DNA, the CDR3 is TGTGCCAGCAGCTCTCTGACAGGGGGGAAAGCTTTCTTT. Amino acids: CASSSLTGGKAFF.

The genes are TRBV19 and TRBJ2-5; 10 bases are a match to TRBD2. The germline V gene has CDR1 LNHDA and CDR2 SQIVND (reference sequence). With 7 bases clipped from V and 1 base from J, the junction kept 6 bases outside the gene matches. The CDR3 extends over 15 amino acids. The CDR3 here is CASTRTSGAQETQYF. Written as DNA, the CDR3 is TGTGCCAGTACCCGGACTAGCGGAGCCCAAGAGACCCAGTACTTC.

The chain combines TRBV6-1 with TRBJ2-7; TRBD2 matches 8 bases. J gave up 0 bases and V 6 bases, and 7 bases lay outside the gene matches. The CDR3 loop spans 15 amino acids. CDR1 is MNHNS and CDR2 is SASEGT in the germline V gene. The CDR3 DNA is TGTGCCAGCAGATTCCCGGGACTAGACTCCTACGAGCAGTACTTC. Amino acid sequence: CASRFPGLDSYEQYF.

The chain recombines TRBV7-2 with TRBJ2-3; TRBD2 agrees at 8 bases. Germline CDR1 and CDR2: SGHTA and FQGNSA. V lost 5 bases, J lost 14 bases, and 12 bases stayed unmatched. There are 13 residues in the CDR3. CDR3 nucleotides: TGTGCCAGCAGCCCCGGAGCCGGACTAGCTCGGTATTTT. This gives the protein CASSPGAGLARYF.

The chain joins TRBV5-1 to TRBJ1-1, with D perhaps matching TRBD1 (5 bases). CDR3 length equals 12 residues. V lost 1 base and J lost 4, with 5 bases in between. CDR1 and CDR2 from the germline V gene are SGHRS and YFSETQ. The CDR3 DNA reads as TGCGCCAGCAGCTTGACAGGCACTGAAGCTTTCTTT. Residues: CASSLTGTEAFF.

The chain carries TRBV7-3 and TRBJ2-7; TRBD2 matches 7 bases. V lost 5 bases and J lost 6; bases outside the gene matches: 10. Germline CDR1 is SGHTA and CDR2 is FQGTGA. This CDR3 region has 14 residues. The CDR3 spells CASSLNAGVGEQYF. In DNA, the CDR3 is TGTGCCAGCAGCCTCAACGCGGGAGTTGGCGAGCAGTACTTC. Based on the CDR3 plus reference TRBV7-3 and TRBJ2-7, the full variable domain is GAGVSQTPSNKVTEKGKYVELRCDPISGHTALYWYRQSLGQGPEFLIYFQGTGAADDSGLPNDRFFAVRPEGSVSTLKIQRTERGDSAVYLCASSLNAGVGEQYFGPGTRLTVT.

The genes are TRBV18 and TRBJ1-5; 9 bases match TRBD1. The CDR3 has 15 residues. Trimming took 2 bases from V and 7 from J; bases not matched to a gene: 6. CDR1 is KGHSH and CDR2 is LQKENI in the germline V gene. In DNA, the CDR3 is TGTGCCAGCTCACCAGGGACAGGGAAAAGCCAGCCCCAGCATTTT. It is translated as CASSPGTGKSQPQHF.

In DNA, the CDR3 is TGCGCCAGCAGCTTGCAGGGGGACACTGAAGCTTTCTTT. This codes for CASSLQGDTEAFF. This chain links TRBV5-1 with TRBJ1-1; 7 positions match TRBD1. V trimming: 1 base; J trimming: 3 bases; junction bases outside the gene matches: 0. This CDR3 is built from 13 residues. In germline, CDR1 is SGHRS, CDR2 YFSETQ.

V gene TRBV7-7 combines with J gene TRBJ2-5; 8 bases are a match to TRBD1. The germline V gene has CDR1 SSHAT and CDR2 FNYEAQ (reference sequence). The CDR3 is 14 residues long. V gave up 5 bases and J gave up 1 base; unmatched junction bases: 3. The CDR3 sequence is CASSPGTGQETQYF. The DNA of the CDR3 is TGTGCCAGCAGCCCAGGGACAGGCCAAGAGACCCAGTACTTC.

The chain combines TRBV19 with TRBJ1-5; TRBD1 matches at 8 bases. Germline trimming cut 6 bases from V and 6 bases from J; bases unmatched to any gene: 13. The germline V gene encodes CDR1 LNHDA and CDR2 SQIVND (reference sequence). The CDR3 is made up of 16 amino acids. CDR3: CASRGGQGAFFQPQHF. The CDR3 DNA reads TGTGCCAGTAGGGGGGGGCAGGGGGCTTTCTTTCAGCCCCAGCATTTT.

This chain links TRBV7-9 with TRBJ1-5; possibly TRBD1 for D (6 bases). V gave up 3 bases and J gave up 5 bases, with 14 bases separating them. The germline gives CDR1 SEHNR, CDR2 FQNEAQ (reference sequence). The CDR3 sequence is 15 residues long. The CDR3 sequence: CASSLGGQGDQPQHF. The DNA for the CDR3 is TGTGCCAGCAGCTTGGGGGGGCAGGGAGATCAGCCCCAGCATTTT.

The chain combines TRBV30 with TRBJ2-5, with D maybe TRBD2 (5 bases). The ends were cut back, 1 base at V and 1 base at J, with 10 bases in the middle. Germline values: CDR1 GTSNPN, CDR2 SVGIG (reference sequence). The CDR3 covers 14 residues. CDR3 bases: TGTGCCTGGAGTGGTATGGACTCCCAAGAGACCCAGTACTTC. Its translation is CAWSGMDSQETQYF.

In this sample, this clone turned up a few times. The CDR3 nucleotides are TGTGCCAGCAGCTTGGGAGGGGCCGCCCCATCCTCTTACGAGCAGTACTTC. This gives the protein CASSLGGAAPSSYEQYF. The chain recombines TRBV11-2 with TRBJ2-7; 7 bases are a match to TRBD2. This CDR3 region has 17 residues. The germline V gene has CDR1 SGHAT and CDR2 FQNNGV. V trimming: 3 bases; J trimming: 4 bases; junction bases outside the gene matches: 15.